The next 23 T cell receptor beta chains were all read from a single sample in a study of OX40 agonist ivuxolimab in advanced cancers. Measured with immunoSEQ multiplex PCR; TCRdb has only the in-frame clones, and not every one. The repertoire holds about 82,000 clones, with 80% to 90% as singletons. The source material was CD4+ or CD8+ T cells sorted from blood, sampled in a trial of the OX40 agonist ivuxolimab. These TCRs come from an adult with an advanced solid tumor such as melanoma, head and neck, liver or kidney cancer.

The DNA of the CDR3 is TGTGCCAGCAGGGGGACTAGCCAAGAGACCCAGTACTTC. Translated, it gives CASRGTSQETQYF. V gene TRBV2 combines with J gene TRBJ2-5; 8 bases match TRBD2. Germline V gives CDR1 SNHLY, CDR2 FYNNEI. The CDR3 is 13 residues long. Trimming at V came to 6 bases and at J to 1 base, leaving 1 base not matched to a gene.

This chain joins TRBV19 and TRBJ2-1, with D possibly being TRBD1 (5 bases). The CDR3 has 14 amino acids. Germline values: CDR1 LNHDA, CDR2 SQIVND (reference sequence). V dropped 5 bases and J dropped 8 bases, with 16 bases sitting between them. In DNA, the CDR3 is TGTGCCAGTAGTCCCACAGGTAATTCAGATGAGCAGTTCTTC. Translating gives CASSPTGNSDEQFF.

This chain connects TRBV13 to TRBJ2-1; TRBD2 agrees at 14 bases. Germline trimming cut 5 bases from V and 3 bases from J; bases unmatched to any gene: 6. This CDR3 contains 17 residues. The germline V gene has CDR1 PRHDT and CDR2 FYEKMQ (reference sequence). The CDR3 reads CASSNIGTSGGYNEQFF. The CDR3, as DNA: TGTGCCAGCAGCAACATAGGGACTAGCGGGGGCTACAATGAGCAGTTCTTC. Drawing the rest from reference TRBV13 and TRBJ2-1, the complete variable domain is AAGVIQSPRHLIKEKRETATLKCYPIPRHDTVYWYQQGPGQDPQFLISFYEKMQSDKGSIPDRFSAQQFSDYHSELNMSSLELGDSALYFCASSNIGTSGGYNEQFFGPGTRLTVL.

V and J are TRBV9 and TRBJ2-1; 7 bases align to TRBD2. There are 15 residues in the CDR3. The V gene's germline CDR1 is SGDLS and CDR2 YYNGEE. V lost 0 bases and J lost 2; bases outside the gene matches: 2. CDR3: CASSVERGTYNEQFF. The CDR3 DNA reads TGTGCCAGCAGCGTAGAGCGGGGAACCTACAATGAGCAGTTCTTC.

The chain links TRBV19 to TRBJ2-7; 7 bases match TRBD1. Trimming took 5 bases from V and 3 from J; bases not matched to a gene: 10. CDR3 size: 15 residues. Germline CDR1 LNHDA, CDR2 SQIVND (reference sequence). CDR3 in DNA: TGTGCCAGTAGTTACCCGGGACAGTCAATCTACGAGCAGTACTTC. It yields the protein CASSYPGQSIYEQYF.

The V and J genes are TRBV19 and TRBJ1-1; D is unclear. The CDR3 loop spans 15 amino acids. Germline loops: CDR1 LNHDA, CDR2 SQIVND (reference sequence). Trimming cost V 3 bases and J 1 base, with 12 bases left between them. This CDR3 reads CASSIPRSRNTEAFF. The DNA for the CDR3 is TGTGCCAGTAGTATTCCCCGCAGCAGGAACACTGAAGCTTTCTTT. Using reference TRBV19 and TRBJ1-1 for the parts outside the CDR3, the full variable domain is DGGITQSPKYLFRKEGQNVTLSCEQNLNHDAMYWYRQDPGQGLRLIYYSQIVNDFQKGDIAEGYSVSREKKESFPLTVTSAQKNPTAFYLCASSIPRSRNTEAFFGQGTRLTVV.

The chain carries TRBV7-9 and TRBJ1-5; D perhaps matches TRBD1 (5 bases). The CDR3 consists of 15 residues. CDR1 and CDR2 (germline): SEHNR, FQNEAQ (reference sequence). Trimming cost V 1 base and J 4 bases, with 11 bases left between them. CDR3 loop: CASSLERDPNQPQHF. As DNA, the CDR3 is TGTGCCAGCAGCTTAGAGCGGGACCCTAATCAGCCCCAGCATTTT.

The chain couples TRBV27 to TRBJ2-7; 10 nucleotides align to TRBD1. Germline V lookup: CDR1 MNHEY, CDR2 SMNVEV (reference sequence). The CDR3 runs to 14 residues. The trim removed 5 bases at V and 5 bases at J, leaving 6 bases unmatched. CDR3 sequence: CASSHGTGVHEQYF. CDR3 sequence (DNA): TGTGCCAGCAGTCACGGGACAGGGGTACACGAGCAGTACTTC.

This chain links TRBV28 with TRBJ1-1; possible D gene TRBD1, 6 bases. The CDR3 loop spans 15 amino acids. Germline V gene data show CDR1 as MDHEN and CDR2 as SYDVKM. V was clipped by 3 bases and J by 11 bases, with 22 bases between them. CDR3 amino acids: CASSLPGGGLERAFF. The CDR3 DNA sequence: TGTGCCAGCAGTTTGCCCGGGGGGGGGCTCGAACGTGCTTTCTTT.

The gene calls are TRBV9 and TRBJ2-3, with 9 nucleotides matching TRBD2. The junction had 15 bases not matched to a gene; V was cut back by 1 base and J by 3 bases. Germline CDR1 is SGDLS and CDR2 is YYNGEE. The CDR3 totals 19 residues. CDR3 in amino acids: CASSVSRSGGSGRTDTQYF. CDR3 DNA: TGTGCCAGCAGCGTATCACGTAGCGGTGGTAGCGGGAGAACAGATACGCAGTATTTT.

J is TRBJ2-5 and V is TRBV29-1; D is unresolved. V dropped 6 bases and J dropped 3 bases, with 11 bases sitting between them. From germline, CDR1 is SQVTM and CDR2 ANQGSEA. The CDR3 is 12 amino acids. The DNA for the CDR3 is TGCAGCGTCATTAGATTAGAAGAGACCCAGTACTTC. This encodes CSVIRLEETQYF.

This chain's CDR3 is CASSLWPATYNEQFF. CDR3 coding DNA: TGTGCCAGCAGTTTATGGCCGGCTACCTACAATGAGCAGTTCTTC. This chain links TRBV27 with TRBJ2-1; D gene uncertain. Between the trimmed V and J ends, which lost 1 base and 2 bases, there was a span of 9 bases. From germline, CDR1 is MNHEY and CDR2 SMNVEV (reference sequence). CDR3 length: 15 residues.

This rearrangement joins TRBV6-1 to TRBJ1-2; no clear D gene. The V and J ends lost 6 bases and 2 bases respectively, with 10 bases between them. The germline gives CDR1 MNHNS, CDR2 SASEGT. This CDR3 has 13 amino acids. CDR3 coding DNA: TGTGCCAGCAGCCTCCCGGGGAACTATGGCTACACCTTC. Protein: CASSLPGNYGYTF.

This chain links TRBV6-1 with TRBJ2-7, with D possibly TRBD2 on 6 matching bases. The germline CDR1 and CDR2 sequences are MNHNS and SASEGT. This CDR3 spans 12 amino acids. With 4 bases removed from V and 2 bases from J, the gap between germline ends came to 6 bases. The CDR3 nucleotides read TGTGCCAGCAGTGGCGGGACCTACGAGCAGTACTTC. Its translation: CASSGGTYEQYF.

This clone was seen just once. This chain links TRBV27 with TRBJ2-3; maybe TRBD1 (6 bases). Germline lookup yields CDR1 MNHEY and CDR2 SMNVEV (reference sequence). The V gene lost 2 bases and the J gene lost 4 bases, with 13 bases spanning the gap. The CDR3 runs 15 residues. The CDR3 spells CASSLVPGAADTQYF. CDR3 nucleotide sequence: TGTGCCAGCAGTTTAGTCCCAGGGGCGGCAGATACGCAGTATTTT.

This sequence joins TRBV9 and TRBJ2-3; TRBD1 matches 8 bases. The CDR3 has 15 residues. V lost 4 bases to trimming and J lost 4 bases; unmatched junction nucleotides: 8. CDR1 is SGDLS and CDR2 is YYNGEE in the germline V gene. CDR3 nucleotides: TGTGCCAGCAGCACCCGGGACAGGTCGGCAGATACGCAGTATTTT. It translates to CASSTRDRSADTQYF.

The chain combines TRBV18 with TRBJ2-7; a weak D match, TRBD2 (6 bases). CDR1 KGHSH and CDR2 LQKENI come from the germline V gene. The CDR3 sequence is 14 residues long. Trimming removed 6 bases at V and 3 bases at J, with 15 bases between. CDR3 coding DNA: TGTGCCAGCTCCAAGGGAAGGGGAGGCTACGAGCAGTACTTC. Translating it yields CASSKGRGGYEQYF.

This clone came up once. V usage is TRBV18 and J usage is TRBJ2-1, with 9 bases fitting TRBD2. V dropped 1 base and J dropped 0; count of bases not matched to a gene: 10. The germline V gene encodes CDR1 KGHSH and CDR2 LQKENI. CDR3 size: 19 residues. The CDR3 sequence: CASSPRDSGRIGSYNEQFF. For the CDR3, the DNA is TGTGCCAGCTCACCACGGGATAGCGGGAGAATCGGCTCCTACAATGAGCAGTTCTTC.

The gene calls are TRBV6-5 and TRBJ2-2; D is possibly TRBD1 or TRBD2 (5 bases each). Germline assignment: CDR1 MNHEY and CDR2 SVGAGI. The CDR3 totals 16 residues. V was cut by 2 bases and J by 5 bases, with 15 bases left in between. CDR3 region: CASSYPGPRGTGELFF. The CDR3 bases are TGTGCCAGCAGTTACCCGGGACCAAGGGGTACCGGGGAGCTGTTTTTT.

The rearrangement links TRBV11-3 to TRBJ1-2, with 8 bases aligning to TRBD1. The germline gives CDR1 SGHNT, CDR2 YENEEA. The CDR3 is 13 amino acids. V lost 9 bases, J lost 4 bases, and 7 bases stayed unmatched. CDR3 amino acids: CASSTDRGYGYTF. The CDR3 bases are TGTGCCAGTAGTACAGACAGGGGCTATGGCTACACCTTC.

The genes are TRBV4-1 and TRBJ2-1; D is unclear. Germline CDR1 is MGHRA and CDR2 is YSYEKL. Deletions cut 1 base from V and 0 bases from J, with 10 bases between. The CDR3 spans 16 residues. CDR3 protein: CASSQVSASSYNEQFF. Here the CDR3 DNA reads TGCGCCAGCAGCCAAGTTTCAGCTAGCTCCTACAATGAGCAGTTCTTC.

This sequence joins TRBV11-3 and TRBJ2-3, with a tentative D call TRBD2 (6 bases). Germline values: CDR1 SGHNT, CDR2 YENEEA. The ends were cut back, 4 bases at V and 4 bases at J, with 15 bases in the middle. This CDR3 has 15 residues. The chain's CDR3 is CASSSGLLRPDTQYF. The CDR3 bases are TGTGCCAGCAGCTCGGGACTTCTCAGACCAGATACGCAGTATTTT.

This clone was seen only once. The chain is built from TRBV11-2 and TRBJ2-5, with D uncertain. Germline CDR1 is SGHAT and CDR2 is FQNNGV. This CDR3 is 14 amino acids long. The ends were cut back, 0 bases at V and 5 bases at J, with 10 bases in the middle. The CDR3 reads CASSLEGWVETQYF. The CDR3 coding sequence is TGTGCCAGCAGCTTAGAGGGCTGGGTGGAGACCCAGTACTTC.